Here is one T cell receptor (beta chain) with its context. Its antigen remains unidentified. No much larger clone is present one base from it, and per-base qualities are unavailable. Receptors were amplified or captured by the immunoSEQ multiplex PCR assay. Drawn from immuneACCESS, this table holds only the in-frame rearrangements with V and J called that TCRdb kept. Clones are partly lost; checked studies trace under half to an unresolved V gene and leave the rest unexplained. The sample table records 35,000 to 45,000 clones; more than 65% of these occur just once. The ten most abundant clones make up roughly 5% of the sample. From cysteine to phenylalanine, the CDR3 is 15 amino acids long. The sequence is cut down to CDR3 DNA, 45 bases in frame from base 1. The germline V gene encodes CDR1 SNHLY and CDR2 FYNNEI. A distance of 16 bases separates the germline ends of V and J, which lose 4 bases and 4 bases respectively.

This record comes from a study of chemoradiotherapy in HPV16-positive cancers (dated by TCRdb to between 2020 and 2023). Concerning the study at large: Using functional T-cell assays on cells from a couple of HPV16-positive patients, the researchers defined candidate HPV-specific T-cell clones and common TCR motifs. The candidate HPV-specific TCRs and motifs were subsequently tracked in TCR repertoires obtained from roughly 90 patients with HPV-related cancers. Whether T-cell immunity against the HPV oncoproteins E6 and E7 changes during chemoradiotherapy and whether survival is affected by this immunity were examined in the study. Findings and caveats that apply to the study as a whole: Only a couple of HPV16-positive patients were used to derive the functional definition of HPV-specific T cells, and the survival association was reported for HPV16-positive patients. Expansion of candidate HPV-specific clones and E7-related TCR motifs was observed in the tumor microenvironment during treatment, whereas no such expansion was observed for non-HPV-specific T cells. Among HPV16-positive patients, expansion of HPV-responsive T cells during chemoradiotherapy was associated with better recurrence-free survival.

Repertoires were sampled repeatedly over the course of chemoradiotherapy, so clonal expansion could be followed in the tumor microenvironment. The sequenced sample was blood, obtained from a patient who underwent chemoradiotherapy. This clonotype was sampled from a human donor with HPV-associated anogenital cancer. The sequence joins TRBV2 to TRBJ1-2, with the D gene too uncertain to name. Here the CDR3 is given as CASSGRPRQPYGYTF. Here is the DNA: TGTGCCAGCAGTGGAAGGCCCAGACAACCCTATGGCTACACCTTC.